A few counts support the clone carrying this T cell receptor (beta chain). Its antigen is as yet unknown. This entry belongs to a study of identical twins. Germline CDR1 reads LGHDT; CDR2 reads YNNKEL (reference sequence). The V gene lost 0 bases and the J gene lost 4 bases, with 18 bases spanning the gap. This CDR3 region has 17 residues. In every case, the donor was a healthy Caucasian. Broader study findings: Invariant MAIT and iNKT cells are populations that could partly confound zero-insertion analyses. Weaker excess twin sharing was seen among beta out-of-frame sequences. Out-of-frame alpha sequences common to twins exhibited a surplus of low generation probability.

TCRdb re-derived calls from the 5' RACE reads in MiXCR, one entry per CDR3 protein. Here the sample spans fewer than 250,000 distinct CDR3 sequences, about 7.3% being singletons. This sample was also put to use in a study of yellow fever vaccine responses in identical twins.

This TCR came from a woman aged 18-35 years in good health. J is TRBJ1-2 and V is TRBV3-1; D unresolved. The sample consisted of memory (CD45RO+) T cells sorted from blood. CDR3 protein: CASSQDILTRGGYGYTF. The CDR3 region has the DNA TGTGCCAGCAGCCAAGATATTTTGACACGGGGAGGCTATGGCTACACCTTC.